This is a list of T cell receptor beta chains from one sample in a study of shared clonotypes between healthy human individuals. Here immunoSEQ multiplex PCR was the method, and the copy in TCRdb shows in-frame clones only, minus some. The profile shows roughly 510,000 clones, 75% to 80% of them singletons. Specimen: PBMCs. The source of these receptors is a woman in her 40s in good health. Some clones in this sample may be carry-over from other donors' samples. Both conserved end residues are part of each CDR3. Each record gives: V gene, D gene, clone size, J gene, CDR3 DNA, CDR3 protein. The D gene is left open where the match is weak. Clone size is shown for a subset of rows, as once, few, many or a class of expanded clone.

>TRBV2|TRBD2|NA|TRBJ2-1
TGTGCCAGCAGTGAACCGGGACTAGGGCTTTACAATGAGCAGTTCTTC
CASSEPGLGLYNEQFF
>TRBV7-2|TRBD2|NA|TRBJ2-1
TGTGCCAGCAGCTTAGCGCGGGGCGGGAGGTCCTACAATGAGCAGTTCTTC
CASSLARGGRSYNEQFF
>TRBV28|TRBD1|NA|TRBJ2-1
TGTGCCAGCAGTTCGCGGACAGGCCCCTTGGGCCGGCAGTTCTTC
CASSSRTGPLGRQFF
>TRBV27|NA|NA|TRBJ2-1
TGTGCCAGCAGTCGTACTGACAATGAGCAGTTCTTC
CASSRTDNEQFF
>TRBV29-1|TRBD1|NA|TRBJ2-7
TGCAGCGTTGAAGATAGACAGGGGTCCATCTACGAGCAGTACTTC
CSVEDRQGSIYEQYF
>TRBV10-3|NA|once|TRBJ2-1
TGTGCCATCAGTGACGGCTCCCTCTCCTACAATGAGCAGTTCTTC
CAISDGSLSYNEQFF
>TRBV30|NA|NA|TRBJ2-4
TGTGCCTGGGGGGGGAGAGTAGCCAAAAACATTCAGTACTTC
CAWGGRVAKNIQYF
>TRBV6-5|NA|NA|TRBJ2-1
TGTGCCAGCAGTTATGGGCATAGGTTCTACAATGAGCAGTTCTTC
CASSYGHRFYNEQFF
>TRBV30|NA|NA|TRBJ2-2
TGTGCCTGGATTAGACAGATGAACACCGGGGAGCTGTTTTTT
CAWIRQMNTGELFF
>TRBV27|TRBD1|NA|TRBJ2-2
TGTGCCAGCAGTTATTTGGGACAGACGAACACCGGGGAGCTGTTTTTT
CASSYLGQTNTGELFF
>TRBV6-4|NA|NA|TRBJ2-7
TGTGCCAGCAGTGTGCCCACCTATCGGCAGTACTTC
CASSVPTYRQYF
>TRBV18|TRBD1|NA|TRBJ2-7
TGTGCCAGCTCATCTCGACCGACAGGGATCACCTACGAGCAGTACTTC
CASSSRPTGITYEQYF
>TRBV21-1|NA|NA|TRBJ1-5
TGTGCCAGCAGCTACCGTACAGGGGGGGGCAATCAGCCCCAGCATTTT
CASSYRTGGGNQPQHF
>TRBV7-3|NA|NA|TRBJ2-7
TGTGCCAGCAGCTTAACGTCGACAGGACCCTACGAGCAGTACTTC
CASSLTSTGPYEQYF
>TRBV9|TRBD2|NA|TRBJ2-1
TGTGCCAGCAGCGTAGGGCTAGCGGGAGCTTACAATGAGCAGTTCTTC
CASSVGLAGAYNEQFF
>TRBV27|NA|NA|TRBJ2-7
TGTGCCAGCAGTTTATTAGTTAGCCCTTACTACGAGCAGTACTTC
CASSLLVSPYYEQYF
>TRBV5-4|NA|NA|TRBJ2-3
TGTGCCAGCAGGAGGGGGTGGGAGGGCACAGATACGCAGTATTTT
CASRRGWEGTDTQYF
>TRBV7-2|NA|few|TRBJ1-1
TGTGCCAGCAGCTTAGTCCCGGGAGGTGGGACTGAAGCTTTCTTT
CASSLVPGGGTEAFF
>TRBV5-5|TRBD1|NA|TRBJ2-7
TGTGCCAGCAGCTCCATGACAGGGGGATACGAGCAGTACTTC
CASSSMTGGYEQYF
>TRBV5-8|TRBD2|NA|TRBJ2-2
TGTGCCAGCAGCTTCCGAGCGGGAGGGAACACCGGGGAGCTGTTTTTT
CASSFRAGGNTGELFF
>TRBV29-1|NA|NA|TRBJ2-5
TGCAGCGTTGAAGTAGGGAGGGGGCATGAACAAGAGACCCAGTACTTC
CSVEVGRGHEQETQYF
>TRBV14|TRBD1|NA|TRBJ2-1
TGTGCCAGCAGTCGTGACTTGGGACAGGGGGCGCGCAATGAGCAGTTCTTC
CASSRDLGQGARNEQFF
>TRBV5-6|TRBD1|NA|TRBJ1-1
TGTGCCAGCAGCTTGGCCGGGACAGGGCTATTGAACACTGAAGCTTTCTTT
CASSLAGTGLLNTEAFF
>TRBV18|NA|NA|TRBJ1-1
TGTGCCAGCTCACCACGGGTGGGCGACACTGAAGCTTTCTTT
CASSPRVGDTEAFF
>TRBV5-1|NA|NA|TRBJ2-7
TGCGCCAGCAGCTTGGGAGCCGGGACGGATCACTCCTACGAGCAGTACTTC
CASSLGAGTDHSYEQYF
>TRBV7-3|TRBD1|once|TRBJ1-1
TGTGCCAGCAGCTTCGGACAGGGCAGGGTCACTGAAGCTTTCTTT
CASSFGQGRVTEAFF
>TRBV18|NA|NA|TRBJ1-2
TGTGCCAGCTCACCACTCGGTCATGGACAGCCTGGCTATGGCTACACCTTC
CASSPLGHGQPGYGYTF
>TRBV5-6|TRBD1|NA|TRBJ2-7
TGTGCCAGCAGCTATGGCCAGGGGGCTTCCTACGAGCAGTACTTC
CASSYGQGASYEQYF
>TRBV27|NA|many|TRBJ1-3
TGTGCCAGCAGTCCCGCCCAGGGGCGTTCGGGAAACACCATATATTTT
CASSPAQGRSGNTIYF
>TRBV30|TRBD2|NA|TRBJ2-1
TGTGCCGGGCGGGGGTATGTTTCCTACAATGAGCAGTTCTTC
CAGRGYVSYNEQFF
>TRBV5-6|NA|NA|TRBJ1-2
TGTGCCAGCAGCTTGTGGAGCGTAAGGGGCTATGGCTACACCTTC
CASSLWSVRGYGYTF
>TRBV5-1|NA|NA|TRBJ2-7
TGCGCCAGCAGCCCCGACAGGAGCTCCTACGAGCAGTACTTC
CASSPDRSSYEQYF
>TRBV5-1|NA|once|TRBJ2-5
TGCGCCAGCAGCTTGGTACCAGGTGCTAACCAAGAGACCCAGTACTTC
CASSLVPGANQETQYF
>TRBV2|NA|NA|TRBJ1-2
TGTGCCAGCAGATCTCCCGGAGGGTTCCACTATGGCTACACCTTC
CASRSPGGFHYGYTF
>TRBV28|NA|NA|TRBJ2-7
TGTGCCAGCAGTGGGGAGACGGGACTCTACGAGCAGTACTTC
CASSGETGLYEQYF
>TRBV7-6|NA|NA|TRBJ1-1
TGTGCCAGCAGCCGCCGTGGGAGAGAGAACACTGAAGCTTTCTTT
CASSRRGRENTEAFF
>TRBV27|NA|NA|TRBJ2-7
TGTGCCAGCAGTGACAAGGGGTCCCCCTCCGAGCAGTACTTC
CASSDKGSPSEQYF
>TRBV28|TRBD2|NA|TRBJ2-3
TGTGCCAGCAGTGGCGGTGGGACTAGCGGGAGGTCTCTCTATTTT
CASSGGGTSGRSLYF
>TRBV6-5|NA|NA|TRBJ2-1
TGTGCCAGCAGTTACTCCCTCTACAATGAGCAGTTCTTC
CASSYSLYNEQFF
>TRBV7-2|TRBD1|NA|TRBJ1-4
TGTGCCAGCAGCCCGCCGGGACAGCAAAATGAAAAACTGTTTTTT
CASSPPGQQNEKLFF
>TRBV7-9|TRBD2|NA|TRBJ2-1
TGTGCCAGCAGCCCTAGACTAGCCTCTCAGTACAATGAGCAGTTCTTC
CASSPRLASQYNEQFF
>TRBV7-4|NA|NA|TRBJ2-3
TGTGCCAGCAGCTTAGTCGGGCTAGCCGACGCCACAGATACGCAGTATTTT
CASSLVGLADATDTQYF
>TRBV5-1|NA|few|TRBJ1-1
TGCGCCAGCAGCTTGGAGGGCACAACCACTGAAGCTTTCTTT
CASSLEGTTTEAFF
>TRBV27|NA|NA|TRBJ1-5
TGTGCCAGCAGTTGGGACGGACGGCAGCCCCAGCATTTT
CASSWDGRQPQHF
>TRBV19|TRBD2|NA|TRBJ2-1
TGTGCCAGTAGTACCCTCCTAGCGGGAGGCCGGAATGAGCAGTTCTTC
CASSTLLAGGRNEQFF
>TRBV18|TRBD1|NA|TRBJ2-7
TGTGCCAGCTCACCACCCACCACCTGGACAGGGACCTACGAGCAGTACTTC
CASSPPTTWTGTYEQYF
>TRBV14|NA|NA|TRBJ2-7
TGTGCCAGCAGCCCACAATGGAGTGGACGTACGAGCTCCTACGAGCAGTACTTC
CASSPQWSGRTSSYEQYF
>TRBV10-3|TRBD1|NA|TRBJ1-1
TGTGCCATCAGTGGGACAGGGGGCCTGGTCAGCACTGAAGCTTTCTTT
CAISGTGGLVSTEAFF
>TRBV5-1|NA|NA|TRBJ1-3
TGCGCCAGCAGCTTGGGGGGACTCTCTGGAAACACCATATATTTT
CASSLGGLSGNTIYF
>TRBV10-1|TRBD2|NA|TRBJ2-7
TGCGCCAGCAGTGAGTCGAAGGTAGCGGGATACTCCTACGAGCAGTACTTC
CASSESKVAGYSYEQYF
>TRBV18|NA|NA|TRBJ2-1
TGTGCCAGCTCACCACCGGCAGGGTATTACAATGAGCAGTTCTTC
CASSPPAGYYNEQFF
>TRBV19|TRBD2|few|TRBJ2-1
TGTGCCAGTAGTATTCGACTAGCGGGAGCCTACAATGAGCAGTTCTTC
CASSIRLAGAYNEQFF